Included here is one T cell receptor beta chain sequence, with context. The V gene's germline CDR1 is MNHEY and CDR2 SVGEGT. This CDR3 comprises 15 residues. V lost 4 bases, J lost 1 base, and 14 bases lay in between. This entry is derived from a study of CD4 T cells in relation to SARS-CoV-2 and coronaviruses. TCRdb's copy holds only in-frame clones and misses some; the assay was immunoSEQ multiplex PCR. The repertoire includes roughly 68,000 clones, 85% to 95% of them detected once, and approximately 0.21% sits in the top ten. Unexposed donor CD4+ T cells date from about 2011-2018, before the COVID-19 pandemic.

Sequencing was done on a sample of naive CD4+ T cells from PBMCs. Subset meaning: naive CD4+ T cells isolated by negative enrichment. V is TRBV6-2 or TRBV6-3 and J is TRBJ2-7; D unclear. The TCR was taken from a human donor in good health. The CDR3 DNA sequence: TGTGCCAGCAGTTTCCTGGACGCTCCTTCCTACGAGCAGTACTTC. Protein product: CASSFLDAPSYEQYF.